This T cell receptor beta chain was captured in a study of T cells in Graves' hyperthyroidism and ophthalmopathy. Remarks on this clonotype: Its antigen is unknown.

Uncontrolled infection, other autoimmune disease, pregnancy or lactation barred patients from enrollment. Study conclusions and caveats: Ophthalmopathy was distinguished from stable hyperthyroidism by 13 V-J signatures. Ophthalmopathy was model-predicted a median approximately six months pre-onset. Most thyroid-expanded clonotypes above 0.001 were also found in blood.

V was cut by 5 bases and J by 2 bases, with 10 bases left in between. This CDR3 spans 14 amino acids. CDR1 and CDR2 (germline): SEHNR, FQNEAQ (reference sequence). The investigators amplified TCR beta CDR3 regions from RNA transcripts. A first-round RT-PCR of the TCR CDR3 used the HTBI primer set. TCRdb recomputed calls from the multiplex PCR reads with MiXCR, one row per CDR3 protein. The sample lists over 500,000 distinct CDR3 sequences; 46% were seen once. The rearrangement links TRBV7-9 to TRBJ1-5, with D hard to call. The TCR was taken from an adult woman with Graves' disease, either hyperthyroidism or ophthalmopathy (not recorded which). The sequenced sample was peripheral blood or thyroid tissue (not recorded which). The CDR3 spells CASSLSQGNQPQHF. The DNA for the CDR3 is TGTGCCAGCAGCCTTTCCCAGGGCAATCAGCCCCAGCATTTT. Combining the CDR3 with reference TRBV7-9 and TRBJ1-5 gives the whole variable domain DTGVSQNPRHKITKRGQNVTFRCDPISEHNRLYWYRQTLGQGPEFLTYFQNEAQLEKSRLLSDRFSAERPKGSFSTLEIQRTEQGDSAMYLCASSLSQGNQPQHFGDGTRLSIL.